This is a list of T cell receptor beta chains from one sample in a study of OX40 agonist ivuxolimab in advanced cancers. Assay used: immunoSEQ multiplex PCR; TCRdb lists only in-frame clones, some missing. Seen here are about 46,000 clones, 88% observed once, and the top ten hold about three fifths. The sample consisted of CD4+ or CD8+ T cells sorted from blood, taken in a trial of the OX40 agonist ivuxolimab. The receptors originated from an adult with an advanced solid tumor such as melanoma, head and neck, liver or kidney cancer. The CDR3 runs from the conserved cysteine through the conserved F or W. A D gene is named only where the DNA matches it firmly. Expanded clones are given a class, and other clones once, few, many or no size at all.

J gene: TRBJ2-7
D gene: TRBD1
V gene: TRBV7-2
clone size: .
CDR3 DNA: TGTGCCAGCAGCTTCCGACAGGGGGGGTATGAGCAGTACTTC
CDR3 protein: CASSFRQGGYEQYF

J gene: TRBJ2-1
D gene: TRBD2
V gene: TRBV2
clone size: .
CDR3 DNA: TGTGCCAGCAGCAGCAGCGGGAGCTGGGCCAATGAGCAGTTCTTC
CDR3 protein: CASSSSGSWANEQFF

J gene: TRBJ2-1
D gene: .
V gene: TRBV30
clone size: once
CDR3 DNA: TGTGCCTGGAGCGGGGCAGCGATCTACAATGAGCAGTTCTTC
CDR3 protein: CAWSGAAIYNEQFF

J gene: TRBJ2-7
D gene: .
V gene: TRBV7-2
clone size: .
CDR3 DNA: TGTGCCAGCAGCTTCCCTGGACCCTACGAGCAGTACTTC
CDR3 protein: CASSFPGPYEQYF

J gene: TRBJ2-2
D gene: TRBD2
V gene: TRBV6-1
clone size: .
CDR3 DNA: TGTGCCAGCAGGACGCTGGGGGGAGGGGCCGGGGAGCTGTTTTTT
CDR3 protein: CASRTLGGGAGELFF

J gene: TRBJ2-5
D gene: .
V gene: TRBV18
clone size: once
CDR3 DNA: TGTGCCAGCTCACCACAGCCCCAAGAGACCCAGTACTTC
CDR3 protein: CASSPQPQETQYF

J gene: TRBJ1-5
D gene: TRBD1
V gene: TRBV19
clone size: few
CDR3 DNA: TGTGCCAGTAGTAGGGACAGGAGTAGCAATCAGCCCCAGCATTTT
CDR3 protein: CASSRDRSSNQPQHF

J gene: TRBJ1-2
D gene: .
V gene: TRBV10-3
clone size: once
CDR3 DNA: TGTGCCATCCGGATCGCTGACAGGAACACCAACTATGGCTACACCTTC
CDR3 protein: CAIRIADRNTNYGYTF

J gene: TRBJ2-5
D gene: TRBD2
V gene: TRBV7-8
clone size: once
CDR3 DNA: TGTGCCAGCAGCCCCCGCGGGGGACGCCCGCAAGAGACCCAGTACTTC
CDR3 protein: CASSPRGGRPQETQYF

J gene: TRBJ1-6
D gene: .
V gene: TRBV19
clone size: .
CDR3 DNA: TGTGCCAGTAGTTTACAGGGTGGAGATTCACCCCTCCACTTT
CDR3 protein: CASSLQGGDSPLHF

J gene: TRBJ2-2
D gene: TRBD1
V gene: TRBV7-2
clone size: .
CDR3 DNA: TGTGCCAGCAGCCCGACAGGGGTAACCGGGGAGCTGTTTTTT
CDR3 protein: CASSPTGVTGELFF

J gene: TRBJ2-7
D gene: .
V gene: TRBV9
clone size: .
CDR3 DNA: TGTGCCAGCAGCCCGGACCCGTACGCATACGAGCAGTACTTC
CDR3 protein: CASSPDPYAYEQYF

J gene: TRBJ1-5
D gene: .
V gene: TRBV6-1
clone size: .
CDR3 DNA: TGTGCCAGCAGTGAAGGGGGGGCAACTCAGCCCCAGCATTTT
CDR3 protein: CASSEGGATQPQHF

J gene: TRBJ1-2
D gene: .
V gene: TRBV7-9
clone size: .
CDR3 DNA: TGTGCCAGCGAGAATTATTATGGCTACACCTTC
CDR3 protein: CASENYYGYTF

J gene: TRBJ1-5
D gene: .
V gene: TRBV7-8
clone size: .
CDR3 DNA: TGTGCCAGCAGCCCTCGGGACTTCCTAACCAATCAGCCCCAGCATTTT
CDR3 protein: CASSPRDFLTNQPQHF

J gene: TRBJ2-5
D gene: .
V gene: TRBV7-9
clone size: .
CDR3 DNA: TGTGCCAGCAGCCCCGAGCGGGAAGAGACCCAGTACTTC
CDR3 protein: CASSPEREETQYF

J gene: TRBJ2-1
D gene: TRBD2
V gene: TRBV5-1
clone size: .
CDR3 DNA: TGCGCCAGCAGCTTGGCGGGGGGAGCCTACAATGAGCAGTTCTTC
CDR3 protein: CASSLAGGAYNEQFF

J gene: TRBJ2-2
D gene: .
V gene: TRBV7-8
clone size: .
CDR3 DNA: TGTGCCAGCAGCTTAGTGGGGGGCATAGGAACCGGGGAGCTGTTTTTT
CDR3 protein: CASSLVGGIGTGELFF

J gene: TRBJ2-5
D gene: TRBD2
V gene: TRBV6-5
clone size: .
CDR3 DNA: TGTGCCAGCAGTTACATGGCTAGCGGGGGGCAAGAGACCCAGTACTTC
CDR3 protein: CASSYMASGGQETQYF

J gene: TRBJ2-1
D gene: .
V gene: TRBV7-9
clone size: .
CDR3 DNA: TGTGCCAGCAGCTTTTCTGGGGACTTATACAATGAGCAGTTCTTC
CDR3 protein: CASSFSGDLYNEQFF

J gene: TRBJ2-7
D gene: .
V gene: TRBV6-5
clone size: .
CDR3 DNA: TGTGCCAGCAGTTACTCTGGCAACTACGAGCAGTACTTC
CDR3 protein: CASSYSGNYEQYF

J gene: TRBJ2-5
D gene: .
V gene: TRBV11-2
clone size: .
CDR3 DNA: TGTGCCAGCAGCTTCAACTGGGACCAAGAGACCCAGTACTTC
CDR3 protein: CASSFNWDQETQYF

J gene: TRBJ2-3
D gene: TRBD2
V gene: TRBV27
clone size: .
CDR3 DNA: TGTGCCAGCAGTCTGGGACTAGCGGGAGCGAAGAGAGCCACAGATACGCAGTATTTT
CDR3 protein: CASSLGLAGAKRATDTQYF

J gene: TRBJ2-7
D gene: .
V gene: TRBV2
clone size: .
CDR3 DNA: TGTGCCAGCAGGGACTTCTCCTACGAGCAGTACTTC
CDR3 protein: CASRDFSYEQYF

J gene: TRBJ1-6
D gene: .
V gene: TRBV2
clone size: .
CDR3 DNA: TGTGCCAGCAGTGAATCCTTTTCGGGATCACCCCTCCACTTT
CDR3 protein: CASSESFSGSPLHF

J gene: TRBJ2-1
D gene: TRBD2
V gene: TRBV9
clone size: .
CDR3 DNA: TGTGCCAGCAGCGTAACGTTCACTAGCGGGAGTTACAATGAGCAGTTCTTC
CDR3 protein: CASSVTFTSGSYNEQFF

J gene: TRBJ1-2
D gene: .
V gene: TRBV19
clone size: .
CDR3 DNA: TGTGCCAGTAGGGTATCTGTTGAGGGAGGCCATGGCTACACCTTC
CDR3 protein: CASRVSVEGGHGYTF

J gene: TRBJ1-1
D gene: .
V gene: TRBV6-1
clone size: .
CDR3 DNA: TGTGCCAGCAGTGAAGGAGAAAAGGGGTGGAACACTGAAGCTTTCTTT
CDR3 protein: CASSEGEKGWNTEAFF

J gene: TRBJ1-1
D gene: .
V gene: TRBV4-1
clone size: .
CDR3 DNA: TGCGCCAGCAGCCTAAGGGCGAACACTGAAGCTTTCTTT
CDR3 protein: CASSLRANTEAFF